The rows below give T cell receptor beta chains drawn from one sample of a study of monozygotic twins with inflammatory bowel disease. Reprocessing the 5' RACE reads, TCRdb reports a single entry for every CDR3 protein and omits DNA. The repertoire table contains about 450,000 distinct CDR3 sequences. Sequenced input: blood. The receptors derive from a human donor with ulcerative colitis or Crohn's disease, or a healthy co-twin of an affected twin (not recorded which). Each CDR3 is given with its conserved first and last residue.

v_gene	j_gene	CDR3aa
TRBV3-1	TRBJ1-1	CASSPSGQIKGTEAFF
TRBV7-2	TRBJ1-1	CASSQARGGSTEAFF
TRBV29-1	TRBJ1-5	CSAQGGVNQPQHF
TRBV3-1	TRBJ2-1	CASSQLGPPVNYNEQFF
TRBV5-1	TRBJ1-4	CASSRGQVATNEKLFF
TRBV7-2	TRBJ2-7	CASSLEADYEQYF
TRBV5-4	TRBJ1-4	CASSADTGTNEKLFF
TRBV7-9	TRBJ2-3	CASSASTGAMSTQYF
TRBV7-2	TRBJ2-7	CASSLNWQGAFSEQYF
TRBV4-1	TRBJ2-5	CASSQEAGQETQYF
TRBV11-1	TRBJ2-1	CASSLGQGGDNEQFF
TRBV28	TRBJ2-7	CASSLGHLYEQYF
TRBV6-5	TRBJ1-1	CASSYSREKGFNTEAFF
TRBV5-4	TRBJ2-3	CASSLAAAGGRDTQYF
TRBV9	TRBJ2-6	CASSGISGANVLTF
TRBV10-2	TRBJ2-7	CASSEYRSYEQYF
TRBV20-1	TRBJ2-5	CSAAAGGKETQYF
TRBV5-1	TRBJ2-2	CASSLEGGLAERNTGELFF
TRBV5-1	TRBJ2-1	CASSWATGTGPSGGSNRGEQFF
TRBV7-2	TRBJ2-7	CASSLSAGMSTYEQYF
TRBV29-1	TRBJ2-2	CSVEVQGDDTGELFF
TRBV7-2	TRBJ2-5	CASSLALGARETQYF
TRBV7-2	TRBJ2-1	CASSLSRGRGQFF
TRBV6-5	TRBJ2-3	CASSYSRTSDTQYF
TRBV2	TRBJ2-6	CASSLQGRGANVLTF
TRBV11-1	TRBJ1-1	CASSLAAHTEAFF
TRBV5-1	TRBJ1-2	CASSLETGYYGYTF
TRBV20-1	TRBJ2-7	CSAGRIGSYEQYF
TRBV6-1	TRBJ2-5	CASTGGTSHQTQYF
TRBV6-5	TRBJ2-5	CASSYRGGQRETQYF
TRBV15	TRBJ1-5	CATSRDETTQRGQPQHF
TRBV7-2	TRBJ2-7	CASRRGLGGYEQYF
TRBV30	TRBJ1-5	CAWGGQGGQPQHF
TRBV6-1	TRBJ1-1	CASRETGGRAEAFF
TRBV18	TRBJ2-3	CASSPRGRDTQYF
TRBV20-1	TRBJ2-1	CSARPPRSHYNEQFF
TRBV7-2	TRBJ2-5	CASSLDRETQYF
TRBV20-1	TRBJ1-2	CSATKQGPNGYTF
TRBV25-1	TRBJ1-2	CASSERPGTGAGTNYGYTF
TRBV7-9	TRBJ2-7	CASSLDRSSSYEQYF
TRBV5-1	TRBJ2-3	CASSLVEAGTDTQYF
TRBV30	TRBJ1-2	CAWSGTGARGYTF
TRBV18	TRBJ2-7	CASSPGRRNYEQYF
TRBV7-3	TRBJ2-1	CASSPDRYNEQFF
TRBV6-1	TRBJ2-3	CASRRSINTDTQYF
TRBV7-9	TRBJ2-5	CASSLTGLAAGETQYF
TRBV12-3/TRBV12-4	TRBJ2-7	CASSLVGPGGEQYF
TRBV27	TRBJ2-5	CASGELQETQYF
TRBV5-6	TRBJ1-3	CASSPLSSGNTIYF
TRBV20-1	TRBJ1-4	CSATTGVKLFF
TRBV11-2	TRBJ2-1	CASSLTGVAGINEQFF
TRBV24-1	TRBJ1-2	CATSDLGSTWDYGYTF
TRBV19	TRBJ2-1	CASSIAAGGSSYNEQFF
TRBV5-1	TRBJ1-1	CASSLAGGGVGEAFF
TRBV3-1	TRBJ1-1	CASSHGPSGWTEAFF
TRBV6-2/TRBV6-3	TRBJ1-5	CASSYSAGSHQPQHF
TRBV20-1	TRBJ2-3	CSVALQDTQYF
TRBV5-1	TRBJ2-1	CASSWGTGAQEQFF
TRBV20-1	TRBJ2-3	CSAIGGPYGDTQYF